These 25 T cell receptor beta chains were sequenced from one sample in a study of T cell changes during pregnancy in multiple sclerosis. The repertoire was sequenced with immunoSEQ multiplex PCR; TCRdb's copy has only in-frame clones and lacks some. Altogether around 84,000 clones are present, approximately 93% being singletons, with the ten largest covering approximately 0.92%. The material was peripheral blood, obtained in the second trimester of pregnancy. The receptors stem from a female donor in good health, enrolled as a control in a pregnancy study.

The chain combines TRBV5-1 with TRBJ1-1; D is ambiguous. Trimming pared 0 bases from V and 0 bases from J, leaving 12 bases between. CDR1 and CDR2 (germline): SGHRS, YFSETQ. This CDR3 has 16 amino acids. Here the CDR3 DNA reads TGCGCCAGCAGCTTGGCCGCGGAAGGAATGAACACTGAAGCTTTCTTT. Protein: CASSLAAEGMNTEAFF. The whole variable domain, remainder taken from reference TRBV5-1 and TRBJ1-1, is KAGVTQTPRYLIKTRGQQVTLSCSPISGHRSVSWYQQTPGQGLQFLFEYFSETQRNKGNFPGRFSGRQFSNSRSEMNVSTLELGDSALYLCASSLAAEGMNTEAFFGQGTRLTVV.

The chain employs TRBV5-1 and TRBJ1-2; perhaps TRBD1 as D (5 bases). V gave up 2 bases and J gave up 4 bases, with 18 bases separating them. The germline CDR1 and CDR2 sequences are SGHRS and YFSETQ. The CDR3 loop spans 16 amino acids. The CDR3: CASSLNPLGPGYGYTF. The DNA for the CDR3 is TGCGCCAGCAGCTTAAATCCCCTGGGGCCGGGCTATGGCTACACCTTC.

CDR3 protein: CASSLRGLAGAGSSYNEQFF. The CDR3 DNA follows: TGCGCCAGCAGCTTGAGAGGACTAGCGGGAGCGGGGAGCTCCTACAATGAGCAGTTCTTC. The chain links TRBV5-1 to TRBJ2-1; 13 bases line up with TRBD2. CDR3 length: 20 residues. V was clipped by 1 base and J by 0 bases; unmatched bases: 10. The V gene's germline CDR1 is SGHRS and CDR2 YFSETQ.

In DNA, the CDR3 is TGCAGCGTCAAGACAGGGGCTCTCACAGATACGCAGTATTTT. Translating it yields CSVKTGALTDTQYF. This sequence joins TRBV29-1 and TRBJ2-3, with TRBD1 matching 8 bases. The CDR3 has 14 residues. J gave up 2 bases and V 6 bases, and 7 bases lay outside the gene matches. Germline V CDR1 and CDR2: SQVTM, ANQGSEA.

The chain carries TRBV15 and TRBJ1-2; possibly TRBD1 for D (6 bases). The CDR3 runs to 14 residues. The V end was cut by 1 base, the J end by 3 bases, with 9 bases between. The germline V gene encodes CDR1 LNHNV and CDR2 YYDKDF (reference sequence). The CDR3 nucleotides are TGTGCCACCAGCAGAGTCGAGGGGGACTATGGCTACACCTTC. It specifies CATSRVEGDYGYTF.

V and J are TRBV5-5 and TRBJ2-5; 9 positions agree with TRBD2. This CDR3 is built from 14 residues. The junction had 7 bases not matched to a gene; V was cut back by 3 bases and J by 7 bases. Looked up from germline, CDR1 is SGHKS and CDR2 is YYEKEE (reference sequence). The CDR3 nucleotides are TGTGCCAGCAGCTCTAGCGGGACCGTCGGGACCCAGTACTTC. This encodes CASSSSGTVGTQYF.

This chain uses TRBV18 with TRBJ1-1, with TRBD1 identical over 9 bases. CDR1 and CDR2 (germline): KGHSH, LQKENI. The J segment lost 5 bases and the V segment lost 3 bases, leaving 10 bases of the junction unmatched. This CDR3 spans 16 amino acids. CDR3 in DNA: TGTGCCAGCTCACCCAACTCACAGGGGGCGGGGACTGAAGCTTTCTTT. The encoded protein is CASSPNSQGAGTEAFF.

This clone was observed many times. The gene calls are TRBV29-1 and TRBJ1-3; TRBD1 might be the D (5 bases). V lost 7 bases and J lost 0, with 19 bases in between. CDR1 is SQVTM and CDR2 is ANQGSEA in the germline V gene. The length of the CDR3 is 16 residues. The CDR3 DNA reads TGCAGCGCAATCCCGGGGGGGACTAACTCTGGAAACACCATATATTTT. Its translation: CSAIPGGTNSGNTIYF.

This clone showed up just once. The genes are TRBV5-1 and TRBJ2-1; 10 nucleotides align to TRBD2. From germline, CDR1 is SGHRS and CDR2 YFSETQ. V shed 3 bases and J 5 bases; nucleotides not matched to a gene: 5. The CDR3 covers 15 residues. In DNA form, the CDR3 reads TGCGCCAGCAGCTACGGGACTAGCGAACACAATGAGCAGTTCTTC. Protein sequence: CASSYGTSEHNEQFF.

This sequence joins TRBV5-1 and TRBJ1-4; D gene ambiguous. V was clipped by 5 bases and J by 0 bases, with 11 bases between them. The length of the CDR3 is 15 residues. CDR1 SGHRS and CDR2 YFSETQ come from the germline V gene. The CDR3 DNA sequence: TGCGCCAGCAGGGCAGGCTCTGCAACTAATGAAAAACTGTTTTTT. As protein: CASRAGSATNEKLFF. Using reference TRBV5-1 and TRBJ1-4 for the parts outside the CDR3, the full variable domain is KAGVTQTPRYLIKTRGQQVTLSCSPISGHRSVSWYQQTPGQGLQFLFEYFSETQRNKGNFPGRFSGRQFSNSRSEMNVSTLELGDSALYLCASRAGSATNEKLFFGSGTQLSVL.

The chain carries TRBV7-8 and TRBJ1-5, with D perhaps TRBD1 (6 bases). Germline V CDR1 and CDR2: SGHVS, FQNEAQ. This CDR3 comprises 15 residues. V lost 5 bases and J lost 5, with 16 bases in between. CDR3 protein: CASSDDGTRDQPQHF. CDR3 nucleotide sequence: TGTGCCAGCAGCGACGACGGGACACGGGATCAGCCCCAGCATTTT.

A single count supports this clone. The V and J genes are TRBV6-5 and TRBJ1-4, with D tentatively TRBD1 (6 bases). Per germline, CDR1 MNHEY and CDR2 SVGAGI. The CDR3 consists of 14 residues. Trimming took off 6 bases at V and 2 bases at J, with 10 bases between the two ends. The CDR3, as DNA: TGTGCCAGCAGCAGGGGTTTCACTAATGAAAAACTGTTTTTT. It is translated as CASSRGFTNEKLFF.

The chain combines TRBV6-6 with TRBJ2-5; 7 bases line up with TRBD1. CDR1 and CDR2 (germline): MNHNY, SVGAGI (reference sequence). The CDR3 runs 14 residues. J lost 0 bases, V lost 4 bases, and 2 bases had no gene match. CDR3 sequence (DNA): TGTGCCAGCAGTTCCGACAGGGACCAAGAGACCCAGTACTTC. Its translation: CASSSDRDQETQYF.

V usage is TRBV2 and J usage is TRBJ1-2; perhaps TRBD1 as D (6 bases). Trimming shortened V by 1 base and J by 5 bases, and 17 bases separated the two germline ends. The germline CDR1 and CDR2 sequences are SNHLY and FYNNEI. The CDR3 covers 16 residues. The CDR3 DNA follows: TGTGCCAGCAGTGAAGGACAGGTCGGTCCCTCTTATGGCTACACCTTC. Protein: CASSEGQVGPSYGYTF. The variable domain in full, completed from reference TRBV2 and TRBJ1-2, reads EPEVTQTPSHQVTQMGQEVILRCVPISNHLYFYWYRQILGQKVEFLVSFYNNEISEKSEIFDDQFSVERPDGSNFTLKIRSTKLEDSAMYFCASSEGQVGPSYGYTFGSGTRLTVV.

The V call is TRBV27, the J call TRBJ2-5, with 10 bases matching TRBD1. Germline V CDR1 and CDR2: MNHEY, SMNVEV (reference sequence). Trimming took 5 bases from V and 7 from J; bases not matched to a gene: 7. CDR3 length: 14 amino acids. CDR3 DNA sequence: TGTGCCAGCAGTAGGGACAGGGGTAAAGGGACCCAGTACTTC. This translates into CASSRDRGKGTQYF.

The V gene is TRBV5-5, the J gene TRBJ2-1; 8 bases agree with TRBD2. CDR3 length: 12 amino acids. V was pared by 0 bases and J by 15 bases, with 5 bases of the junction left unmatched. The germline CDR1 and CDR2 sequences are SGHKS and YYEKEE (reference sequence). The CDR3 loop is CASSLVGTSPFF. In nucleotides, the CDR3 is TGTGCCAGCAGCTTGGTTGGGACTAGTCCGTTCTTC.

The J gene is TRBJ2-7, the V gene TRBV5-5; D may be TRBD2 (6 bases). Germline V gene data show CDR1 as SGHKS and CDR2 as YYEKEE (reference sequence). The CDR3 contains 15 residues. V shed 0 bases and J shed 2 bases, with 12 bases lying between them. The CDR3 DNA reads as TGTGCCAGCAGCTTGGTTGCGGGGACTGCCTACGAGCAGTACTTC. Translation: CASSLVAGTAYEQYF.

V usage is TRBV29-1 and J usage is TRBJ2-5; a possible D gene is TRBD2 (5 bases). The CDR3 sequence is 13 residues long. The V and J ends lost 7 bases and 4 bases respectively, with 16 bases between them. CDR1 and CDR2 (germline): SQVTM, ANQGSEA. CDR3 residues: CSGEISVGETQYF. The CDR3 region has the DNA TGCAGCGGAGAAATTAGCGTGGGAGAGACCCAGTACTTC.

This rearrangement joins TRBV2 to TRBJ2-1; 7 bases match TRBD1. The CDR3 totals 11 residues. The J segment lost 9 bases and the V segment lost 6 bases, leaving 2 bases of the junction unmatched. Germline V gene data show CDR1 as SNHLY and CDR2 as FYNNEI. This CDR3 is CASSPGGEQFF. The CDR3 DNA reads TGTGCCAGCAGCCCAGGGGGTGAGCAGTTCTTC.

This clone has just one count. V gene TRBV5-1 combines with J gene TRBJ2-7; perhaps TRBD1 as D (6 bases). Trimming left V 2 bases short and J 0 bases short, with 12 bases between. This CDR3 spans 15 amino acids. CDR1 SGHRS and CDR2 YFSETQ come from the germline V gene. This CDR3 reads CASSFRQDSSYEQYF. CDR3 nucleotides: TGCGCCAGCAGCTTCCGACAGGATAGCTCCTACGAGCAGTACTTC.

The chain uses TRBV1 and TRBJ1-5. TRBV1 is noted as a pseudogene. The CDR3 is made up of 11 amino acids. CDR3 loop: CTSPSNQPQHF. Written as DNA, the CDR3 is TGCACCAGCCCTTCGAATCAGCCCCAGCATTTT.

This chain joins TRBV5-1 and TRBJ2-3, with TRBD1 matching over 7 bases. The V and J ends lost 4 bases and 2 bases, in that order; junction bases with no gene match: 7. Germline V gene sequence: CDR1 SGHRS, CDR2 YFSETQ. The CDR3 is 15 amino acids. The CDR3 protein is CASSPRGQSTDTQYF. CDR3 in DNA: TGCGCCAGCAGCCCTAGGGGGCAATCCACAGATACGCAGTATTTT.

The chain couples TRBV30 to TRBJ2-5, with D tentatively TRBD1 (5 bases). The CDR3 sequence is 14 residues long. CDR1 GTSNPN and CDR2 SVGIG come from the germline V gene (reference sequence). V shed 4 bases and J shed 0 bases, with 12 bases lying between them. The CDR3 sequence is CAWKDTGYQETQYF. DNA of the CDR3: TGTGCCTGGAAGGACACCGGGTACCAAGAGACCCAGTACTTC.

This chain joins TRBV7-2 and TRBJ2-1; 12 bases line up with TRBD2. J lost 9 bases, V lost 5 bases, and 8 bases had no gene match. Germline CDR1 and CDR2: SGHTA and FQGNSA. This CDR3 comprises 15 residues. CDR3 in amino acids: CASSILAGGSGEQFF. CDR3 DNA: TGTGCCAGCAGCATACTAGCGGGAGGTTCCGGTGAGCAGTTCTTC.

The gene calls are TRBV19 and TRBJ2-5; TRBD1 aligns across 8 bases. The CDR3 consists of 15 residues. V lost 1 base, J lost 2 bases, and 3 bases stayed unmatched. Germline assignment: CDR1 LNHDA and CDR2 SQIVND (reference sequence). CDR3 sequence: CASSIGQGTQETQYF. Here the CDR3 DNA reads TGTGCCAGTAGTATAGGACAGGGGACTCAAGAGACCCAGTACTTC.